The clone carrying this TCR beta chain is identified as medium-sized (0.01 to 0.1%) from frequency. Its antigen remains unknown. The data stem from a study of CXCR3-negative and CXCR3-positive naive CD8 T cells. Turning to the study itself: Sequencing gave approximately 140 million TRB reads overall, about 1.5 +/- 0.3 million per library.

Phenotypically, naive CD8+ T cells corresponded to CD45RO-CCR7+CD27+CD95-. All TRB cDNA libraries came from 5' RACE performed with UMI labels. After re-calling the 5' RACE reads, TCRdb lists one entry per CDR3 protein, DNA absent. The repertoire table contains about 3,100 distinct CDR3 sequences. Study-level findings and limits: PBMCs showed partially decreased CXCR3 expression after cryopreservation, and most assays used fresh PBMCs. Naive cells positive for CXCR3 carried more hydrophobic TRB CDR3s than CXCR3-negative ones.

The length of the CDR3 is 16 residues. CDR1 and CDR2 (germline): LGHNA, YSLEER. The chain combines TRBV4-3 with TRBJ2-1; as DNA is missing, the TRBD1 call by TCRdb cannot be tested. The sequence was obtained from a human donor in good health. Some clones in this sample may be carry-over from other donors' samples. Sequencing input: naive CXCR3+ CD8+ T cells from blood. Subset specified: CD45RO-CCR7+CD27+CD95- naive CD8+ T cells expressing CXCR3 (TNR3+). CDR3 protein: CASSQDARGGYNEQFF.